This T cell receptor (beta chain) is from a study of T cell repertoires in cytomegalovirus infection. This CDR3 has 14 residues. The ends were cut back, 1 base at V and 5 bases at J, with 8 bases in the middle. CDR1 is SEHNR and CDR2 is FQNEAQ in the germline V gene (reference sequence). One entry per CDR3 protein, called by TCRdb with MiXCR from the reads. The sample lists hundreds of thousands of distinct CDR3 sequences, approximately 24% occurring once. The clonotype originates from a human donor in good health (CMV status not recorded). Some clones in this sample may be carry-over from other donors' samples. The chain has TRBV7-9 and TRBJ1-4, with unresolved D. The sample taken for sequencing was CD8+ T cells from PBMCs. The CDR3 nucleotides read TGTGCCAGCAGCTTAGACGGTGAGAATGAAAAACTGTTTTTT. Protein product: CASSLDGENEKLFF.